What follows is one T cell receptor beta chain and its context. TCRdb independently ran MiXCR on the 5' RACE reads; one entry per CDR3 protein. The sample consists of 150,000 to 200,000 distinct CDR3 sequences, roughly 30% of them appearing once. V shed 6 bases, J shed 1 base, and the junction held 5 bases outside the gene matches. The CDR3 spans 15 residues. Germline V gene lookup returns CDR1 MDHEN and CDR2 SYDVKM. The sample originates from a study of CD8 T cells in ankylosing spondylitis. Sequencing used synovial fluid, either unsorted or a sorted T cell fraction (not recorded which). This clonotype originated in a male donor with ankylosing spondylitis. V gene TRBV28 combines with J gene TRBJ2-5; 10 bases map to TRBD2. The CDR3 sequence: CASRDLAGAQETQYF. DNA of the CDR3: TGTGCCAGCAGGGACCTAGCGGGGGCCCAAGAGACCCAGTACTTC.